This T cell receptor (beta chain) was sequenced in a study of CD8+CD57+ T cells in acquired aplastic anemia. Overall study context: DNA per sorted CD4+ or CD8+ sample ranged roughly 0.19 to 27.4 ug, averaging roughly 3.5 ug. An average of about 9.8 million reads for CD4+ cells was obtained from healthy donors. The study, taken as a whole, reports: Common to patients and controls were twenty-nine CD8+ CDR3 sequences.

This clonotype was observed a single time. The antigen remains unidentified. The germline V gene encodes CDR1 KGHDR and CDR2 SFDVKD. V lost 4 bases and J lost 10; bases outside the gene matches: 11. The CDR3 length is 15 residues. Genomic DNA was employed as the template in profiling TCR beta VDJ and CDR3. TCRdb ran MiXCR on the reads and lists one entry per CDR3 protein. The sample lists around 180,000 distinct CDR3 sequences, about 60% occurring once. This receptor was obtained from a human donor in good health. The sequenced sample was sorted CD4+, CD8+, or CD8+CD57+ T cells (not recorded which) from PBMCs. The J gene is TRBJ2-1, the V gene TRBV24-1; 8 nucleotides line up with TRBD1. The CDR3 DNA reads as TGTGCCACCAGTGAACCCCGACAGGGGCCCAAGGAGCAGTTCTTC. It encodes CATSEPRQGPKEQFF.